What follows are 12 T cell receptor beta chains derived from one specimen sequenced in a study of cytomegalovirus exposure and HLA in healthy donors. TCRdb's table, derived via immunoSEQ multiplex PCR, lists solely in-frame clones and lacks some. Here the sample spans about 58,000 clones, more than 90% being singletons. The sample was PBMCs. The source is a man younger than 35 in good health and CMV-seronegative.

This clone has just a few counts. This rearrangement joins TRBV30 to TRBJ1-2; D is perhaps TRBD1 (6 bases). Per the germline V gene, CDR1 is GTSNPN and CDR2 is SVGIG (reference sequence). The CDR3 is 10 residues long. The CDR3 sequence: CAGGQGGYTF. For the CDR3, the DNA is TGTGCGGGGGGGCAAGGGGGCTACACCTTC.

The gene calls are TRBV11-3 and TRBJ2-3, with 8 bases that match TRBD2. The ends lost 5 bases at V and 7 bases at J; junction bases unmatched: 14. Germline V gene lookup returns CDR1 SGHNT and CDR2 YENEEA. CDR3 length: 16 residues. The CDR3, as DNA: TGTGCCAGCAGCCCAGCCGAAGCGGGAGAGTGGAATACGCAGTATTTT. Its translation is CASSPAEAGEWNTQYF.

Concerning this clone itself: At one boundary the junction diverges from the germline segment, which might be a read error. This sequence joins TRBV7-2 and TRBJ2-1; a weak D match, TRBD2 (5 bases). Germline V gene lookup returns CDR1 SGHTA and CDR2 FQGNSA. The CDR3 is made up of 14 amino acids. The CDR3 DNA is TGTGCCAGCAGCCTAAGGCTAGCCTATAATGAGCAGTTCTTC. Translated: CASSLRLAYNEQFF.

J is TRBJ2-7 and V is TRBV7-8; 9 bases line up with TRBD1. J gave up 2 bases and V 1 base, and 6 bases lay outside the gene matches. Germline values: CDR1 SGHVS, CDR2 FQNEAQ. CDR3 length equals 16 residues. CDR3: CASSLGGGQGAYEQYF. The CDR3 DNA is TGTGCCAGCAGCTTAGGTGGGGGACAGGGAGCCTACGAGCAGTACTTC.

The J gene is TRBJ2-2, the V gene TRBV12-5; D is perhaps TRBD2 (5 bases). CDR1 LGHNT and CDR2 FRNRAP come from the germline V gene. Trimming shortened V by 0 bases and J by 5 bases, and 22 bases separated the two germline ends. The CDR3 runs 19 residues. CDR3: CASGLVRDGSLGLTGELFF. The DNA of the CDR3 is TGTGCTAGTGGTTTGGTACGGGATGGAAGTCTAGGATTAACCGGGGAGCTGTTTTTT.

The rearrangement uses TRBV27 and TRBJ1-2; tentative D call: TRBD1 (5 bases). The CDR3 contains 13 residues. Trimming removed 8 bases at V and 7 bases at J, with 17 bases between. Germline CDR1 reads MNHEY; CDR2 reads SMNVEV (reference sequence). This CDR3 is CASLPIGGVGYTF. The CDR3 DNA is TGTGCCAGCCTACCGATCGGGGGGGTTGGCTACACCTTC.

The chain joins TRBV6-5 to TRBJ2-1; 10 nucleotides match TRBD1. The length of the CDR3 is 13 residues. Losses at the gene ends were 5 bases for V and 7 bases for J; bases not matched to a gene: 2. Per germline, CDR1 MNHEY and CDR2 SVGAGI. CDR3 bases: TGTGCCAGCAGTCGGGGACAGGGGAATGAGCAGTTCTTC. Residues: CASSRGQGNEQFF.

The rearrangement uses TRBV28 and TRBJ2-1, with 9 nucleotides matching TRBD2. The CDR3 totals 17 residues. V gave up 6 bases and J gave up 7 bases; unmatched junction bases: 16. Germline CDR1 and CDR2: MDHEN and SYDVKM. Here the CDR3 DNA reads TGTGCCAGCAGCCGCCGGGGGGGCGGGAGGGTGAAGAATGAGCAGTTCTTC. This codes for CASSRRGGGRVKNEQFF. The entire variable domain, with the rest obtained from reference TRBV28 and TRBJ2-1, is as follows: DVKVTQSSRYLVKRTGEKVFLECVQDMDHENMFWYRQDPGLGLRLIYFSYDVKMKEKGDIPEGYSVSREKKERFSLILESASTNQTSMYLCASSRRGGGRVKNEQFFGPGTRLTVL.

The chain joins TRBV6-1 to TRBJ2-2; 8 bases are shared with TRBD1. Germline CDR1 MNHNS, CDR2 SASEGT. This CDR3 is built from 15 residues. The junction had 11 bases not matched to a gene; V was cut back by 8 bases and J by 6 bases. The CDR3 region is CASQDRVIAAGELFF. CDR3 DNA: TGTGCCAGCCAGGACAGGGTTATAGCGGCCGGGGAGCTGTTTTTT.

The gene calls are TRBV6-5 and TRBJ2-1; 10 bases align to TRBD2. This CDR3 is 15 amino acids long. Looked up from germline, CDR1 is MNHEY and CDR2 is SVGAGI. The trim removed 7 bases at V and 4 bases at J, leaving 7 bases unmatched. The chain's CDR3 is CASIGLAGEYNEQFF. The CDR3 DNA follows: TGTGCCAGCATAGGGCTAGCGGGAGAATACAATGAGCAGTTCTTC.

CDR3 in DNA: TGCGCCAGCAGCCTAGGGACAGCCTCTGGAAACACCATATATTTT. This sequence encodes CASSLGTASGNTIYF. The chain uses TRBV5-1 and TRBJ1-3, with 7 bases that match TRBD1. Germline assignment: CDR1 SGHRS and CDR2 YFSETQ. The CDR3 contains 15 residues. J lost 0 bases, V lost 4 bases, and 4 bases had no gene match.

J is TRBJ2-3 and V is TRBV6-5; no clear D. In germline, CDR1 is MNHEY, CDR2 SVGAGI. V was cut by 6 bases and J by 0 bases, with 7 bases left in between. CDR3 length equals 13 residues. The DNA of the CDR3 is TGTGCCAGCAGAACTCGGAGCACAGATACGCAGTATTTT. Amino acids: CASRTRSTDTQYF.